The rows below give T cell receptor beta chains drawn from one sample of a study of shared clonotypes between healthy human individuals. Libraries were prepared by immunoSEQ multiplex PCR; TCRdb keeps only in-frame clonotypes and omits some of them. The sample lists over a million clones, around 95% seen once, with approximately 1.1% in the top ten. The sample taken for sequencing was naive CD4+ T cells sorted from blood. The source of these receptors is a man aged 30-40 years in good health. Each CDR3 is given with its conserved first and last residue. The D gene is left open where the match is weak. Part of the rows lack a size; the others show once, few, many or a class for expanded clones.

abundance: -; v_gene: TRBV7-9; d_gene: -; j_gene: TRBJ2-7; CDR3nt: TGTGCCAGCAGCTTGCCCGACAAAGGAGTCTACGAGCAGTACTTC; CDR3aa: CASSLPDKGVYEQYF
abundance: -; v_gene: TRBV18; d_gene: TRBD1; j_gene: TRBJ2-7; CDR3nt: TGTGCCAGCTCAACTGGGACAGACTACGAGCAGTACTTC; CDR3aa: CASSTGTDYEQYF
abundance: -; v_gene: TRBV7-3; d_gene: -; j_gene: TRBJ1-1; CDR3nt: TGTGCCAGCAGCTTAAGACTGAACACTGAAGCTTTCTTT; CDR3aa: CASSLRLNTEAFF
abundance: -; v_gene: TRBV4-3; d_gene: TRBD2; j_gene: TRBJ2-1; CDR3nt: TGCGCCAGCAGCCAAACCTCCGGGACTAGCGGGAGGGGACGGGAGCAGTTCTTC; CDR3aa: CASSQTSGTSGRGREQFF
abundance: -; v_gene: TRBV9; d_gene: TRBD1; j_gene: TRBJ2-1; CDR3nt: TGTGCCAGCAGCGTCCTACCTCACGGACAGGAATTATACAATGAGCAGTTCTTC; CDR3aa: CASSVLPHGQELYNEQFF
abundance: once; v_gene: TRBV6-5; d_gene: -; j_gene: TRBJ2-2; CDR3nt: TGTGCCAGCAGTTACAACACAGATATTACCGGGGAGCTGTTTTTT; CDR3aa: CASSYNTDITGELFF
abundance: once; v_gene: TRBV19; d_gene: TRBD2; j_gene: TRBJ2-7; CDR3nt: TGTGCCAGTAGTAACCTAGCGGGGTCGAGTAGGGGCTACGAGCAGTACTTC; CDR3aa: CASSNLAGSSRGYEQYF
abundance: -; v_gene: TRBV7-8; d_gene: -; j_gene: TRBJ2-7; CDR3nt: TGTGCCAGCAGCCCTCAGCCCGTGCCGGGTGACGAGCAGTACTTC; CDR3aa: CASSPQPVPGDEQYF
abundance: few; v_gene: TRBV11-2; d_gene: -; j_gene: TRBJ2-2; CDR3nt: TGTGCCAGCAGCCCCCAGGGGCCCGGGGAGCTGTTTTTT; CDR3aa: CASSPQGPGELFF
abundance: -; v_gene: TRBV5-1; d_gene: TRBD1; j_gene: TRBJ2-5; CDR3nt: TGCGCCAGCAGACCAACAGGGGCAGAGACCCAGTACTTC; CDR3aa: CASRPTGAETQYF
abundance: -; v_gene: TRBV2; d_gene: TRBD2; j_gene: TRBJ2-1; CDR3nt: TGTGCCAGCAGTGGGGACTACTACAATGAGCAGTTCTTC; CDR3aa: CASSGDYYNEQFF
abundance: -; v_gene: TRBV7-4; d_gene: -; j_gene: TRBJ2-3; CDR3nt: TGTGCCAGCAGCTATGAGACAGGAGATACGCAGTATTTT; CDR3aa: CASSYETGDTQYF
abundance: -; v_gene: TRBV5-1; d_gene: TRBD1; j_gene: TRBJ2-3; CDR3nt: TGCGCCAGCAGCACCGGGACAGGTAGCACAGATACGCAGTATTTT; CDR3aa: CASSTGTGSTDTQYF
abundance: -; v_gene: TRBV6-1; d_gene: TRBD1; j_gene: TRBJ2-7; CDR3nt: TGTGCCAGCAGTGAAACCGGGACAGGGCCGAAGAACGAGCAGTACTTC; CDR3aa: CASSETGTGPKNEQYF
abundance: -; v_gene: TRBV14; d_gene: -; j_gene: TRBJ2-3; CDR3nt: TGTGCCAGCAGCCGACCCGGGGGGCTGGCAGATACGCAGTATTTT; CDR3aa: CASSRPGGLADTQYF
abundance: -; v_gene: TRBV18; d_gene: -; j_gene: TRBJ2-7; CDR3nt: TGTGCCAGCTCACCAGTTACAGAGGGCTACGAGCAGTACTTC; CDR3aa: CASSPVTEGYEQYF
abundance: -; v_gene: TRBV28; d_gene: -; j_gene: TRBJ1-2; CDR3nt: TGTGCCAGCAGCTTCTCGGGTGACGGGGGCGAGGGCTACACCTTC; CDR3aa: CASSFSGDGGEGYTF
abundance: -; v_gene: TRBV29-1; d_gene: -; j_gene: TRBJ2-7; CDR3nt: TGCAGCGTTGAAGAGGCTGGGGACACTCGCTTC; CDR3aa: CSVEEAGDTRF
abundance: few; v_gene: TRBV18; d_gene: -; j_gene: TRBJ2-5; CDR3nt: TGTGCCAGCTCACCGGACGAGACCCAGTACTTC; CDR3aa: CASSPDETQYF
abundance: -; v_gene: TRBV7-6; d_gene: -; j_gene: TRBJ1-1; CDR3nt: TGTGCCAGCAGCTTGAATCAGGACACTGAAGCTTTCTTT; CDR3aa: CASSLNQDTEAFF
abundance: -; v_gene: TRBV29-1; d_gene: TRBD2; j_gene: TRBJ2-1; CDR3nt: TGCAGCGTTGACCCGGGACTAGCGGGAGGTGAGCAGTTCTTC; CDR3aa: CSVDPGLAGGEQFF
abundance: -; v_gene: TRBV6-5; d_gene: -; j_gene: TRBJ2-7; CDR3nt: TGTGCCAGCACCCCGACAGGGACTAGCTCCTACGAGCAGTACTTC; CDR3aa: CASTPTGTSSYEQYF
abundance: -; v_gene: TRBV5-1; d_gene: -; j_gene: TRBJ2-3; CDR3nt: TGCGCCAGCAGCCCGGCCTCGTCGACAGATACGCAGTATTTT; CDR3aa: CASSPASSTDTQYF
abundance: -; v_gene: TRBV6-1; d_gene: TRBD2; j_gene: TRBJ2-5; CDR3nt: TGTGCCAGCAGTGGGGGGAGGACTAGCGGGGTCCAAGAGACCCAGTACTTC; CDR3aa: CASSGGRTSGVQETQYF
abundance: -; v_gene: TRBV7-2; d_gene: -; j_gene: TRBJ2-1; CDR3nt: TGTGCCAGCAGCTCGGCCAGCGGCTCCTACAATGAGCAGTTCTTC; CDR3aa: CASSSASGSYNEQFF
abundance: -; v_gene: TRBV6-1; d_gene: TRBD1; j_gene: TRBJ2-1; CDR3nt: TGTGCCAGCAGTGCGGCCGGGGACAGGCCTTACAATGAGCAGTTCTTC; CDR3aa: CASSAAGDRPYNEQFF
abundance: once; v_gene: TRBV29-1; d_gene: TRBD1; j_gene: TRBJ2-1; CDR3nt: TGCAGCGTTGAAGTTGGTAAGGGGGCGTCCTACAATGAGCAGTTCTTC; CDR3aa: CSVEVGKGASYNEQFF
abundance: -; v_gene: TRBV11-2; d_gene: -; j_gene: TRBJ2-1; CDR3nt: TGTGCCAGCAGCTTAGCCCATTACAGGGTTGGTGAGCAGTTCTTC; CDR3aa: CASSLAHYRVGEQFF
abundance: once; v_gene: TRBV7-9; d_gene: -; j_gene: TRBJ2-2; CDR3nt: TGTGCCAGCAGCTGGGACCCTAACACCGGGGAGCTGTTTTTT; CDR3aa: CASSWDPNTGELFF
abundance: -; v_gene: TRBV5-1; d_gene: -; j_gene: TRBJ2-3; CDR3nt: TGCGCCAGCAGCTTGGCGGGTACAGGGCCCTCAGATACGCAGTATTTT; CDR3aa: CASSLAGTGPSDTQYF
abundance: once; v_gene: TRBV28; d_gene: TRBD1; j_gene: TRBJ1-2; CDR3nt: TGTGCCAGCAGACCTCCAATGGGACAGGGCTTTGGCTACACCTTC; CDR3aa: CASRPPMGQGFGYTF
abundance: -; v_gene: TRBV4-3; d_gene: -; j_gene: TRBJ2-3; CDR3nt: TGCGCCAGCAGCCGCGGGCCAGGGGACGGCACAGATACGCAGTATTTT; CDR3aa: CASSRGPGDGTDTQYF
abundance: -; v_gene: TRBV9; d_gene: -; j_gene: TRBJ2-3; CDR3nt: TGTGCCAGCAGCGTACACCGTAACAGACCAGATACGCAGTATTTT; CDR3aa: CASSVHRNRPDTQYF
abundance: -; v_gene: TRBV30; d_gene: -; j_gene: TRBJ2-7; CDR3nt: TGTGCCTGGAGCCGGGGCCCCAGCGGTGGGCAGTACTTC; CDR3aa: CAWSRGPSGGQYF
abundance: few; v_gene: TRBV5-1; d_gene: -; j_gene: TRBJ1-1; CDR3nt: TGCGCCAGCAGCTCCCCGGGGAACACTGAAGCTTTCTTT; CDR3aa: CASSSPGNTEAFF
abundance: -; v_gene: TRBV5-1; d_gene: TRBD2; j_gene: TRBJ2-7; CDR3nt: TGCGCCAGCAGCATCGTAGCGGGAGGGCCATACGAGCAGTACTTC; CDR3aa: CASSIVAGGPYEQYF
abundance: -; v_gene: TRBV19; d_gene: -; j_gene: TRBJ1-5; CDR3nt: TGTGCCAGCCATCCACCAGGTCCGAATCAGCCCCAGCATTTT; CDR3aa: CASHPPGPNQPQHF
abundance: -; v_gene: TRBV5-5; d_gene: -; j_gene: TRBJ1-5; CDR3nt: TGTGCCAGCAGCTTGTTAAGTTTTGAAGAGCAGCCCCAGCATTTT; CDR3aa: CASSLLSFEEQPQHF
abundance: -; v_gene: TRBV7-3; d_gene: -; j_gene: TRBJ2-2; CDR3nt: TGTGCCAGCAGCGAATACAGGTTTCGGAACACCGGGGAGCTGTTTTTT; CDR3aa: CASSEYRFRNTGELFF
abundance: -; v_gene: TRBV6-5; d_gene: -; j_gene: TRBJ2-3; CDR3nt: TGTGCCAGCAGTTACGTAGCGGGCACAGATACGCAGTATTTT; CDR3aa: CASSYVAGTDTQYF
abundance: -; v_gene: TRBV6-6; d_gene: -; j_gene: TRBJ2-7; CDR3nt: TGTGCCAGTCAGGGGACCTACGAGCAGTACTTC; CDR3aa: CASQGTYEQYF
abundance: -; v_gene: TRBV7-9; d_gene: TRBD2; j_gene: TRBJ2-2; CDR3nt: TGTGCCAGCAGCTTACCAGGACTAGCGGGAGGCGTTACCGGGGAGCTGTTTTTT; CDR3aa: CASSLPGLAGGVTGELFF
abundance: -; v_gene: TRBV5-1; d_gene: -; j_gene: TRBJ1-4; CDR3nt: TGCGCCAGCAGCTTGGACAGGAGTGATGAAAAACTGTTTTTT; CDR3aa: CASSLDRSDEKLFF
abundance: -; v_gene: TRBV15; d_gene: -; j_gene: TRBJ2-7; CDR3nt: TGTGCCACCGCGGGTGGTAGCTACTACGAGCAGTACTTC; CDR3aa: CATAGGSYYEQYF
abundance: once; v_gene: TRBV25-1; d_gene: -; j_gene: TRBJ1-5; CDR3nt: TGTGCCAGCAGTGAAAGCGGGTTTAGTCAGCCCCAGCATTTT; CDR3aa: CASSESGFSQPQHF
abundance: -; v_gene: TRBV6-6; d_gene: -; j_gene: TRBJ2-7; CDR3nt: TGTGCCAGCAGACAAGCGGGCGCCGCCTACGAGCAGTACTTC; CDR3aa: CASRQAGAAYEQYF
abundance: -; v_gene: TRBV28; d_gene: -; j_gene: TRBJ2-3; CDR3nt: TGTGCCAGCAGTCCCTTAAGGGCTACAGATACGCAGTATTTT; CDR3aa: CASSPLRATDTQYF
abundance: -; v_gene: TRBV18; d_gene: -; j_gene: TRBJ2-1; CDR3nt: TGTGCCAGCTCAGAATACGTAGCACACACACGTGCAGGTGAGCAGTTCTTC; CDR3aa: CASSEYVAHTRAGEQFF
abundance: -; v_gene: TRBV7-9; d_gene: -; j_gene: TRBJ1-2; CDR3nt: TGTGCCAGCAGCTTGACAGTTTATGGCTACACCTTC; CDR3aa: CASSLTVYGYTF
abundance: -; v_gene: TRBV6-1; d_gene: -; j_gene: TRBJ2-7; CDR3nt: TGTGCCAGCACTTCCGTAGCTACCTCCTACGAGCAGTACTTC; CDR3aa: CASTSVATSYEQYF
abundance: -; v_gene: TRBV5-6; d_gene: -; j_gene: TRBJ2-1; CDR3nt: TGTGCCAGCAGCTCAAACCGGGCCCAGGGCTCCAATGAGCAGTTCTTC; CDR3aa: CASSSNRAQGSNEQFF
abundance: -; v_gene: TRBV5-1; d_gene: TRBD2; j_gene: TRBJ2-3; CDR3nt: TGCGCCAGCAGCTTGGTTGCGGGAGGCGGAGATACGCAGTATTTT; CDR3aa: CASSLVAGGGDTQYF
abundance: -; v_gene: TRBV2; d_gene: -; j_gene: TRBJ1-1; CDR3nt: TGTGCCAGCAGTGAATGGGAGGGGAGTACTGAAGCTTTCTTT; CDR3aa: CASSEWEGSTEAFF
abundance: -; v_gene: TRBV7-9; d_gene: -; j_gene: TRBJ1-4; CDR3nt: TGTGCCAGCAGCCAACGGGAAGTTAATGAAAAACTGTTTTTT; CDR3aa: CASSQREVNEKLFF
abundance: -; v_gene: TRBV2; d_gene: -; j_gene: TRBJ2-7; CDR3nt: TGTGCCAGCACCGGACCGTCTACCCAGGGGCAAACCCACTTC; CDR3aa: CASTGPSTQGQTHF
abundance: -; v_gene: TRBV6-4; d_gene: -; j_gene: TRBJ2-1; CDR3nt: TGTGCCAGCAGTCGGCAGTTCTACAATGAGCAGTTCTTC; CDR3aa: CASSRQFYNEQFF
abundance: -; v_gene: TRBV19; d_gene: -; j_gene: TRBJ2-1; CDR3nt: TGTGCCAGTGACCTGGGGCGGGGATACAATGAGCAGTTCTTC; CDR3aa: CASDLGRGYNEQFF